These T cell receptor beta chains were read from a single sample in a study of blood T cell repertoires in COVID-19. TCRdb keeps only in-frame clones here, not all; method: immunoSEQ multiplex PCR. The sample contains some 240,000 clones, around 80% of which appear only once. Material for sequencing was PBMCs or T cells enriched from blood (not recorded which). The receptors stem from a man aged 25 to 45 with acute COVID-19. Each CDR3 is given without its conserved first and last residue.

J | V | CDR3
TRBJ2-2 | TRBV6-5 | ASSRARGIGELF
TRBJ1-1 | TRBV2 | ASSLGQGKMNTEAF
TRBJ2-1 | TRBV15 | ATSNDRGKNEQF
TRBJ2-5 | TRBV28 | ASSPTTGGKETQY
TRBJ2-6 | TRBV2 | ASRRDRTSGANVLT
TRBJ2-1 | TRBV7-8 | ASSLARTSGGYNEQF
TRBJ2-6 | TRBV15 | ATTAQGGGANVLT
TRBJ1-1 | TRBV27 | ASTTGKGVAVSNTEAF
TRBJ1-4 | TRBV6-5 | ASSAESPREKLF
TRBJ1-3 | TRBV5-1 | ASSPEVASNTIY
TRBJ1-3 | TRBV24-1 | ATSPGGHTIY
TRBJ2-5 | TRBV5-1 | ASSSRGQAQQETQY
TRBJ2-3 | TRBV11-2 | ASSPLAGDLPTQY
TRBJ2-1 | TRBV15 | ATSRESSGGAWNEQF